Below are 10 T cell receptor beta chains sequenced from a single sample in a study of shared clonotypes between healthy human individuals (TCRdb year 2020). The library was generated by the immunoSEQ multiplex PCR assay. In its TCRdb copy, this immuneACCESS table keeps in-frame sequences only and misses some clones. Where compared with another copy, unresolved V genes explain less than half of these, and the others have no known cause. Here the sample has approximately 600,000 clones; roughly 95% occur a single time. Of the sample, around 0.12% falls within the top ten clones. CD8 naive samples were CD45RO-negative cells positively selected for CCR7, giving a CD45RA+CCR7+ population that excluded TemRA cells. Specimen: naive CD8+ T cells sorted from blood. What the cell subset or site label conveys for this sample: CD45RA+CCR7+. These receptors were collected from a woman under 40 in good health.

This clone was counted a single time. V usage is TRBV20-1 and J usage is TRBJ2-7; D is unclear. Germline CDR1 reads DFQATT; CDR2 reads SNEGSKA (reference sequence). The CDR3 contains 11 residues. V shed 6 bases and J shed 3 bases, with 9 bases lying between them. The CDR3 sequence: CSADPYYEQYF. CDR3 sequence (DNA): TGCAGTGCCGATCCTTACTACGAGCAGTACTTC.

The CDR3 sequence is CASSVVLALAAKETQYF. The CDR3 nucleotides are TGTGCCAGCAGTGTGGTCCTTGCACTAGCGGCTAAAGAGACCCAGTACTTC. The chain carries TRBV2 and TRBJ2-5, with 8 bases lining up with TRBD2. Germline lookup yields CDR1 SNHLY and CDR2 FYNNEI. The CDR3 totals 17 residues. V lost 4 bases to trimming and J lost 3 bases; unmatched junction nucleotides: 13.

The V and J genes are TRBV7-2 and TRBJ2-7; TRBD2 matches 11 bases. The CDR3 consists of 17 residues. Germline values: CDR1 SGHTA, CDR2 FQGNSA. J lost 6 bases, V lost 2 bases, and 12 bases had no gene match. The CDR3 region has the DNA TGTGCCAGCAGCTTAAGGTCACTAGCGGGGGACCCTCGCGAGCAGTACTTC. Residues: CASSLRSLAGDPREQYF.

CDR3 protein: CASSPNEVHSGANVLTF. CDR3 DNA sequence: TGTGCCAGCAGCCCAAACGAGGTTCACTCAGGGGCCAACGTCCTGACTTTC. The J gene is TRBJ2-6, the V gene TRBV7-2; no firm D call. The germline V gene has CDR1 SGHTA and CDR2 FQGNSA. This CDR3 contains 17 residues. Trimming cost V 5 bases and J 4 bases, with 18 bases left between them.

V and J are TRBV27 and TRBJ2-7; no clear D. The CDR3 length is 14 residues. Germline loops: CDR1 MNHEY, CDR2 SMNVEV (reference sequence). Trimming removed 2 bases at V and 0 bases at J, with 8 bases between. In DNA, the CDR3 is TGTGCCAGCAGTTTACGATATTCCTCCTACGAGCAGTACTTC. It translates to CASSLRYSSYEQYF.

About this clone itself: Additional DNA sequences in this sample encode the identical CDR3. This rearrangement joins TRBV27 to TRBJ1-1; D unresolved. CDR3 length: 11 amino acids. V was shortened by 5 bases and J by 3 bases, with 4 bases between the two germline ends. Germline V CDR1 and CDR2: MNHEY, SMNVEV (reference sequence). Here the CDR3 DNA reads TGTGCCAGCAGTGGTTACACTGAAGCTTTCTTT. As protein: CASSGYTEAFF.

The chain recombines TRBV4-2 with TRBJ1-4; 7 nucleotides agree with TRBD1. The CDR3 is 16 residues long. Germline loops: CDR1 LGHNA, CDR2 YNFKEQ. The V gene end was trimmed by 5 bases and the J gene end by 0 bases; junction bases not matched to a gene: 6. The chain's CDR3 is CASSGDTGATNEKLFF. Here the CDR3 DNA reads TGTGCCAGCAGCGGGGATACAGGGGCAACTAATGAAAAACTGTTTTTT.

In nucleotides, the CDR3 is TGTGCCAGCAGTCCCCTTGACCCTTGGAGATTTCGAGACACCATATATTTT. This sequence encodes CASSPLDPWRFRDTIYF. The V gene is TRBV7-9, the J gene TRBJ1-3; no definite D call. Germline V gene data show CDR1 as SEHNR and CDR2 as FQNEAQ (reference sequence). V lost 6 bases, J lost 8 bases, and 26 bases lay in between. This CDR3 has 17 amino acids.

The chain joins TRBV2 to TRBJ2-7; D is uncertain. This CDR3 contains 14 residues. Germline lookup yields CDR1 SNHLY and CDR2 FYNNEI. With 0 bases removed from V and 2 bases from J, the gap between germline ends came to 8 bases. CDR3 in amino acids: CASSEASSPYEQYF. The CDR3 DNA reads as TGTGCCAGCAGTGAAGCGAGCTCCCCCTACGAGCAGTACTTC.

This chain uses TRBV4-1 with TRBJ2-6; TRBD1 matches at 9 bases. Germline V gene data show CDR1 as MGHRA and CDR2 as YSYEKL. V shed 6 bases and J 2 bases; nucleotides not matched to a gene: 2. The length of the CDR3 is 15 residues. The CDR3 nucleotides are TGCGCCAGCAGAACAGGGGGCGCTGGGGCCAACGTCCTGACTTTC. This gives the protein CASRTGGAGANVLTF.